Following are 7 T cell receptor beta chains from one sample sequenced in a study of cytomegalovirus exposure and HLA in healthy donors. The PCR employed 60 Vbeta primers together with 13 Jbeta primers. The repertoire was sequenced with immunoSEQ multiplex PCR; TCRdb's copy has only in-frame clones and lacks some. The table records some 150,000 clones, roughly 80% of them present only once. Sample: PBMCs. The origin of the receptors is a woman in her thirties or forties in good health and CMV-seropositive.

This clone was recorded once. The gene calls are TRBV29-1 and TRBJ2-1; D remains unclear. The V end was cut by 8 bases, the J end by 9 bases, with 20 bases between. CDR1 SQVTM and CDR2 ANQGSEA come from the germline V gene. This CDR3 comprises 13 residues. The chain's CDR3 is CSPARLLEGEQFF. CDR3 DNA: TGCAGCCCCGCGCGACTCCTAGAAGGTGAGCAGTTCTTC.

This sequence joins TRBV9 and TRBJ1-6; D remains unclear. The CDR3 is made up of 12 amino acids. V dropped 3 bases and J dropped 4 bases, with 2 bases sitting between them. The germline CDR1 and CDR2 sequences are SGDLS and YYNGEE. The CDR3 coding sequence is TGTGCCAGCAGCGCGTATAATTCACCCCTCCACTTT. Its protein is CASSAYNSPLHF.

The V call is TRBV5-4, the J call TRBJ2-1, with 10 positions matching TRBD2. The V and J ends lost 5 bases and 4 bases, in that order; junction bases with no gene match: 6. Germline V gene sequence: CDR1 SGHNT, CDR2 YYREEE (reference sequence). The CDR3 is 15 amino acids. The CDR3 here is CASRSLAGDYNEQFF. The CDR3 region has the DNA TGTGCCAGCAGGTCCCTAGCGGGGGATTACAATGAGCAGTTCTTC.

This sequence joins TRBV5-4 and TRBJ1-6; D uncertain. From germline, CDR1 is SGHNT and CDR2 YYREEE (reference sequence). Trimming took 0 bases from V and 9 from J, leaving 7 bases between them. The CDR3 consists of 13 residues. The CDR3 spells CASSLVEASPLHF. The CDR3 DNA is TGTGCCAGCAGCTTGGTTGAAGCTTCACCCCTCCACTTT. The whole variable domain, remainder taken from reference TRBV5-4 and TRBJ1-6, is ETGVTQSPTHLIKTRGQQVTLRCSSQSGHNTVSWYQQALGQGPQFIFQYYREEENGRGNFPPRFSGLQFPNYSSELNVNALELDDSALYLCASSLVEASPLHFGNGTRLTVT.

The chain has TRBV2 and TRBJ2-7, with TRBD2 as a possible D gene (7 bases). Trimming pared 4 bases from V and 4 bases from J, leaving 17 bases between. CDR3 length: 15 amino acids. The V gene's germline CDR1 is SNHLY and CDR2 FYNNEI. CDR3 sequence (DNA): TGTGCCAGCAGTGTTGTGGGAGGGACAAAGTACGAGCAGTACTTC. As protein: CASSVVGGTKYEQYF.

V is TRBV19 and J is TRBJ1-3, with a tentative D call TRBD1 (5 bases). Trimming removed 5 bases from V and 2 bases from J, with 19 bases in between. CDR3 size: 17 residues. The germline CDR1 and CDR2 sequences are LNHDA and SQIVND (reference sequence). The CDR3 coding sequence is TGTGCCAGTAGTCCCTACCGGGGCGGGGTCCCTGGAAACACCATATATTTT. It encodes CASSPYRGGVPGNTIYF.

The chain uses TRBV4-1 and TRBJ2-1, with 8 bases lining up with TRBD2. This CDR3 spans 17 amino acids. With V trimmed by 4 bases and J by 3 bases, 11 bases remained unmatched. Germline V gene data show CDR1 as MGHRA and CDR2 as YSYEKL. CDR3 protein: CASSLSSGGGFYNEQFF. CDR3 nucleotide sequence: TGCGCCAGCAGCCTCTCGAGCGGGGGAGGTTTCTACAATGAGCAGTTCTTC.